These 29 T cell receptor beta chains were all obtained from the same sample, sequenced in a study of T cell changes during pregnancy in multiple sclerosis (dated by TCRdb to 2018 to 2020). Libraries were constructed by the immunoSEQ multiplex PCR assay. In TCRdb, the immuneACCESS table is reduced to in-frame sequences with V and J assigned. These tables do not hold every clone; where another copy was compared, an unresolved V gene accounts for under half, and the others remain unexplained. This sample holds some 87,000 clones; around nine tenths were observed only once. Clones ranked in the top ten supply 0.21% of the sample. The sequencing here drew on CD4+ T cells from peripheral blood mononuclear cells, taken before pregnancy. These receptors were obtained from a female donor with multiple sclerosis, enrolled in a pregnancy study.

The chain is built from TRBV30 and TRBJ1-3; 9 bases are shared with TRBD1. CDR1 and CDR2 (germline): GTSNPN, SVGIG (reference sequence). Trimming at V came to 2 bases and at J to 7 bases, leaving 6 bases not matched to a gene. CDR3 length equals 14 residues. The CDR3 nucleotides are TGTGCCTGGAGTATGGACAGGGGTAGGAACACCATATATTTT. Encoded protein: CAWSMDRGRNTIYF.

This chain's CDR3 is CASSLGSQGGMGGTEAFF. CDR3 coding DNA: TGTGCCAGCAGCTTAGGGTCCCAGGGGGGCATGGGGGGCACTGAAGCTTTCTTT. This chain links TRBV7-6 with TRBJ1-1, with TRBD1 identical over 7 bases. Germline-derived CDR1 and CDR2 are SGHVS and FNYEAQ. The V and J ends lost 1 base and 4 bases, in that order; junction bases with no gene match: 15. The CDR3 has 18 residues.

The V and J genes are TRBV28 and TRBJ1-5; D might be TRBD1 (5 bases). Deletions cut 6 bases from V and 4 bases from J, with 13 bases between. CDR3 length: 14 amino acids. Germline CDR1 MDHEN, CDR2 SYDVKM. DNA of the CDR3: TGTGCCAGCAGAAATGGGGGGGGAAATCAGCCCCAGCATTTT. Protein: CASRNGGGNQPQHF. The variable domain in full, completed from reference TRBV28 and TRBJ1-5, reads DVKVTQSSRYLVKRTGEKVFLECVQDMDHENMFWYRQDPGLGLRLIYFSYDVKMKEKGDIPEGYSVSREKKERFSLILESASTNQTSMYLCASRNGGGNQPQHFGDGTRLSIL.

This sequence joins TRBV15 and TRBJ2-2; D may be TRBD2 (5 bases). The V end was cut by 5 bases, the J end by 5 bases, with 15 bases between. The CDR3 consists of 15 residues. Germline lookup yields CDR1 LNHNV and CDR2 YYDKDF (reference sequence). The DNA of the CDR3 is TGTGCCACCAGCGCCCGGGTCCCGGGGACCGGGGAGCTGTTTTTT. Protein product: CATSARVPGTGELFF.

V usage is TRBV28 and J usage is TRBJ2-5; possibly TRBD2 for D (5 bases). The CDR3 is 13 amino acids. V was cut by 6 bases and J by 3 bases, with 11 bases left in between. Looked up from germline, CDR1 is MDHEN and CDR2 is SYDVKM. CDR3 amino acids: CASRGSAEETQYF. The CDR3 DNA reads as TGTGCCAGCAGGGGGTCAGCGGAAGAGACCCAGTACTTC.

V usage is TRBV9 and J usage is TRBJ1-5; weak D call: TRBD1 (6 bases). The V and J ends lost 3 bases and 9 bases respectively, with 19 bases between them. CDR3 length: 15 amino acids. Germline V gives CDR1 SGDLS, CDR2 YYNGEE. The CDR3 sequence: CASSATGQPAGPQHF. In DNA, the CDR3 is TGTGCCAGCAGCGCGACCGGACAGCCTGCGGGGCCCCAGCATTTT.

The chain recombines TRBV11-1 with TRBJ2-1; 7 bases agree with TRBD2. With V trimmed by 4 bases and J by 10 bases, 7 bases remained unmatched. Per the germline V gene, CDR1 is SGHAT and CDR2 is FQDESV (reference sequence). This CDR3 has 13 residues. This CDR3 is CASSSPGGEEQFF. The CDR3 region has the DNA TGTGCCAGCAGCTCCCCGGGGGGTGAGGAGCAGTTCTTC.

The chain couples TRBV19 to TRBJ1-1; D is ambiguous. The CDR3 runs 17 residues. The ends were cut back, 1 base at V and 2 bases at J, with 17 bases in the middle. The V gene's germline CDR1 is LNHDA and CDR2 SQIVND (reference sequence). CDR3 protein: CASSIGSGSSSNTEAFF. CDR3 nucleotides: TGTGCCAGTAGTATAGGGAGCGGGTCGTCTTCAAACACTGAAGCTTTCTTT.

The rearrangement uses TRBV6-5 and TRBJ2-2, with D maybe TRBD2 (6 bases). Germline V lookup: CDR1 MNHEY, CDR2 SVGAGI. V was clipped by 5 bases and J by 7 bases, with 14 bases between them. The length of the CDR3 is 14 residues. The CDR3 bases are TGTGCCAGCAGTCGGAGCGGGCTTAGCGGGGAGCTGTTTTTT. As protein: CASSRSGLSGELFF.

The chain recombines TRBV5-1 with TRBJ2-2; maybe TRBD2 (5 bases). This CDR3 comprises 15 residues. V was trimmed by 0 bases and J by 3 bases, leaving 9 bases between them. From germline, CDR1 is SGHRS and CDR2 YFSETQ. CDR3 protein: CASSLVSSYTGELFF. CDR3 sequence (DNA): TGCGCCAGCAGCTTGGTCTCTAGCTACACCGGGGAGCTGTTTTTT. The full variable domain, its missing parts supplied by reference TRBV5-1 and TRBJ2-2, is KAGVTQTPRYLIKTRGQQVTLSCSPISGHRSVSWYQQTPGQGLQFLFEYFSETQRNKGNFPGRFSGRQFSNSRSEMNVSTLELGDSALYLCASSLVSSYTGELFFGEGSRLTVL.

The J gene is TRBJ1-5, the V gene TRBV5-1; D gene uncertain. Germline CDR1 SGHRS, CDR2 YFSETQ. V was pared by 0 bases and J by 4 bases, with 14 bases between. There are 16 residues in the CDR3. CDR3 nucleotides: TGCGCCAGCAGCTTGGTGGAGGGCCTTGCTAATCAGCCCCAGCATTTT. This encodes CASSLVEGLANQPQHF.

The chain links TRBV28 to TRBJ2-7; a weak D match, TRBD1 (5 bases). The V gene's germline CDR1 is MDHEN and CDR2 SYDVKM. Trimming stripped 1 base from V and 2 bases from J, with 9 bases between. The CDR3 sequence is 14 residues long. The CDR3 coding sequence is TGTGCCAGCAGTTTATTGGGGCAGACCTACGAGCAGTACTTC. It translates to CASSLLGQTYEQYF.

This chain uses TRBV14 with TRBJ2-7; D is uncertain. The CDR3 sequence is 14 residues long. Trimming removed 2 bases from V and 3 bases from J, with 11 bases in between. The germline V gene encodes CDR1 SGHDN and CDR2 FVKESK. CDR3 nucleotides: TGTGCCAGCAGCCAATTAAGAGGTTACTACGAGCAGTACTTC. It is translated as CASSQLRGYYEQYF.

The chain uses TRBV5-4 and TRBJ2-5; 7 bases are a match to TRBD2. CDR1 and CDR2 from the germline V gene are SGHNT and YYREEE (reference sequence). CDR3 length: 14 amino acids. J lost 4 bases, V lost 0 bases, and 3 bases had no gene match. The CDR3 DNA is TGTGCCAGCAGCTTGGGGGGAGGGAGAGAGACCCAGTACTTC. Translation: CASSLGGGRETQYF.

The CDR3 nucleotides are TGTGCCAGTAGTATAAGAAGGTCCGGACTAGCGGGAGGGTACAATGAGCAGTTCTTC. It specifies CASSIRRSGLAGGYNEQFF. The V and J genes are TRBV19 and TRBJ2-1, with 15 nucleotides matching TRBD2. The V segment lost 2 bases and the J segment 4 bases; nucleotides outside the gene matches: 9. Germline loops: CDR1 LNHDA, CDR2 SQIVND (reference sequence). This CDR3 comprises 19 residues.

The chain couples TRBV9 to TRBJ2-2; no firm D call. Deletions cut 4 bases from V and 6 bases from J, with 13 bases between. This CDR3 region has 14 residues. The germline CDR1 and CDR2 sequences are SGDLS and YYNGEE. The CDR3 here is CASSPYGPPGELFF. In nucleotides, the CDR3 is TGTGCCAGCAGCCCCTACGGTCCTCCCGGGGAGCTGTTTTTT.

The genes are TRBV10-3 and TRBJ1-3; 7 bases fit TRBD1. The CDR3 has 16 amino acids. V shed 9 bases and J 0 bases; nucleotides not matched to a gene: 11. Looked up from germline, CDR1 is ENHRY and CDR2 is SYGVKD. The CDR3 is CAIGGGQGLSGNTIYF. The CDR3 DNA sequence: TGTGCCATTGGAGGGGGCCAGGGACTCTCTGGAAACACCATATATTTT.

The V gene is TRBV7-8, the J gene TRBJ2-3; TRBD2 aligns across 7 bases. The CDR3 extends over 17 amino acids. Germline V gene lookup returns CDR1 SGHVS and CDR2 FQNEAQ. Germline trimming cut 5 bases from V and 4 bases from J; bases unmatched to any gene: 15. The CDR3 sequence: CASSSPRPPRGADTQYF. The DNA for the CDR3 is TGTGCCAGCAGCAGCCCCCGGCCCCCTCGGGGGGCAGATACGCAGTATTTT.

J is TRBJ2-7 and V is TRBV6-5, with D uncertain. CDR1 and CDR2 (germline): MNHEY, SVGAGI. V was pared by 0 bases and J by 2 bases, with 8 bases between. This CDR3 is built from 14 residues. The CDR3 DNA sequence: TGTGCCAGCAGTTACTCGGCAGGCCCCTACGAGCAGTACTTC. It codes for CASSYSAGPYEQYF.

This clone was seen only once. The V call is TRBV9, the J call TRBJ2-3; 8 bases agree with TRBD2. The length of the CDR3 is 16 residues. Trimming removed 4 bases from V and 1 base from J; junction bases left unmatched: 8. Germline V gene lookup returns CDR1 SGDLS and CDR2 YYNGEE. DNA of the CDR3: TGTGCCAGCAGCTCCTACCTTAGCGGGGGCACAGATACGCAGTATTTT. Its protein product is CASSSYLSGGTDTQYF.

The chain combines TRBV2 with TRBJ2-3; 7 nucleotides match TRBD2. Germline-derived CDR1 and CDR2 are SNHLY and FYNNEI. V lost 6 bases and J lost 5; bases outside the gene matches: 14. The CDR3 loop spans 16 amino acids. CDR3 in amino acids: CASRLEGGLGVDTQYF. The CDR3 DNA sequence: TGTGCCAGCAGATTAGAGGGAGGGCTAGGAGTAGATACGCAGTATTTT.

The chain couples TRBV4-1 to TRBJ1-1, with a possible D match to TRBD1 (6 bases). The CDR3 is 14 residues long. The germline gives CDR1 MGHRA, CDR2 YSYEKL. Trimming took off 4 bases at V and 1 base at J, with 10 bases between the two ends. Written as DNA, the CDR3 is TGCGCCAGCAGCCGTGGGGACACGAACACTGAAGCTTTCTTT. Protein product: CASSRGDTNTEAFF.

The chain carries TRBV18 and TRBJ2-6, with a tentative D call TRBD2 (5 bases). Deletions cut 6 bases from V and 2 bases from J, with 11 bases between. Germline CDR1 and CDR2: KGHSH and LQKENI. The CDR3 runs to 15 residues. CDR3 sequence reads: CASSLGLAGANVLTF. CDR3 in DNA: TGTGCCAGCTCCCTTGGACTGGCTGGGGCCAACGTCCTGACTTTC.

The chain joins TRBV7-2 to TRBJ1-6, with 7 bases aligning to TRBD1. CDR1 and CDR2 (germline): SGHTA, FQGNSA. Trimming at V came to 3 bases and at J to 7 bases, leaving 3 bases not matched to a gene. The length of the CDR3 is 14 residues. The CDR3 DNA reads TGTGCCAGCAGCTTGGGACAGTCCAATTCACCCCTCCACTTT. Protein: CASSLGQSNSPLHF.

This clone came up a few times. J is TRBJ2-7 and V is TRBV5-4; 11 bases agree with TRBD2. CDR1 is SGHNT and CDR2 is YYREEE in the germline V gene (reference sequence). The CDR3 extends over 15 amino acids. V shed 0 bases, J shed 2 bases, and the junction held 1 base outside the gene matches. CDR3 in amino acids: CASSLELAGAYEQYF. CDR3 DNA sequence: TGTGCCAGCAGCTTGGAACTAGCGGGAGCCTACGAGCAGTACTTC.

This rearrangement joins TRBV7-2 to TRBJ1-5; 8 bases line up with TRBD1. CDR1 is SGHTA, CDR2 FQGNSA, per germline. This CDR3 has 15 residues. V was clipped by 2 bases and J by 6 bases; unmatched bases: 6. CDR3 nucleotide sequence: TGTGCCAGCAGCTTATTTCAGGGGGCCGGTCAGCCCCAGCATTTT. Translated, it gives CASSLFQGAGQPQHF.

This clone is a singleton in its sample. The rearrangement links TRBV5-8 to TRBJ1-4; unclear D gene. The germline gives CDR1 SGHTS, CDR2 YDEGEE. V was cut by 2 bases and J by 0 bases, with 8 bases left in between. The CDR3 sequence is 15 residues long. The CDR3 sequence: CASSFPQPTNEKLFF. The CDR3 DNA sequence: TGTGCCAGCAGCTTCCCACAGCCAACTAATGAAAAACTGTTTTTT.

The chain links TRBV28 to TRBJ2-6; maybe TRBD2 (5 bases). Germline CDR1 reads MDHEN; CDR2 reads SYDVKM. V was trimmed by 4 bases and J by 5 bases, leaving 9 bases between them. The CDR3 spans 14 residues. Here the CDR3 DNA reads TGTGCCAGCAGTTCACCGGACTGGGCCAACGTCCTGACTTTC. Its translation is CASSSPDWANVLTF.

V gene TRBV7-9 combines with J gene TRBJ1-1, with 7 bases matching TRBD1. Germline assignment: CDR1 SEHNR and CDR2 FQNEAQ (reference sequence). V gave up 5 bases and J gave up 0 bases; unmatched junction bases: 3. This CDR3 comprises 14 residues. The CDR3 spells CASSQGQMNTEAFF. The CDR3 DNA sequence: TGTGCCAGCAGCCAGGGACAGATGAACACTGAAGCTTTCTTT.